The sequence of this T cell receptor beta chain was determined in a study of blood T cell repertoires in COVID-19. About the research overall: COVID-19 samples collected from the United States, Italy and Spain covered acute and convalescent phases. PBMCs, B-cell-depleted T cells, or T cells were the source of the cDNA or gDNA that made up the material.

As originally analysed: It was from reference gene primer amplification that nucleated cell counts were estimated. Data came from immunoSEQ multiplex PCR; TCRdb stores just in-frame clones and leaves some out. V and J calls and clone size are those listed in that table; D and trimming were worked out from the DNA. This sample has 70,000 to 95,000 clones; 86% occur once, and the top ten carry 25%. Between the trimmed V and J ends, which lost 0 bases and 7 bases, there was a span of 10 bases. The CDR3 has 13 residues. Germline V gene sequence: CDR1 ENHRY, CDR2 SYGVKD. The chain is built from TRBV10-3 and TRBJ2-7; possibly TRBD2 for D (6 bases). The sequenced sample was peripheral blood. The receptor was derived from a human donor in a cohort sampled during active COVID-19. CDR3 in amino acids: CAISESLGGEQYF. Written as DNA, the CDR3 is TGTGCCATCAGTGAGTCGCTGGGGGGAGAGCAGTACTTC.